A selection of T cell receptor beta chains follows, all from one sample in a study of CD8+ T cells in alopecia areata. Sequencing used immunoSEQ multiplex PCR; TCRdb keeps in-frame clones, though not all of them. This table has about 150,000 clones, roughly 65% appearing once. Here the sequenced sample was CD4+ T cells sorted from blood, taken at week 4, from a patient treated with tofacitinib. The receptor source for this set is a human donor with alopecia areata. CDR3s include the opening cysteine and the closing phenylalanine or tryptophan. The order of the fields is J gene, V gene, clone size, D gene, CDR3 protein, CDR3 DNA. The D gene is left open where the match is weak. Not every row has a clone size; where given, it reads once, few, many or a size class.

TRBJ2-3	TRBV5-1	-	-	CASRVTDTQYF	TGCGCCAGCAGGGTCACAGATACGCAGTATTTT
TRBJ2-7	TRBV27	-	-	CASRITGSYEQYF	TGTGCCAGCCGAATAACGGGTAGCTACGAGCAGTACTTC
TRBJ1-1	TRBV30	-	-	CAWSVLDEAFF	TGTGCCTGGAGTGTACTTGATGAAGCTTTCTTT
TRBJ2-2	TRBV29-1	-	-	CSVNPRIGELFF	TGCAGCGTTAACCCACGGATCGGGGAGCTGTTTTTT
TRBJ2-5	TRBV5-1	few	TRBD2	CASSSASGGAVETQYF	TGCGCCAGCAGCTCAGCTAGCGGGGGGGCCGTGGAGACCCAGTACTTC
TRBJ2-5	TRBV29-1	-	TRBD1	CSSGGQGGETQYF	TGCTCCTCCGGAGGACAGGGGGGAGAGACCCAGTACTTC
TRBJ1-1	TRBV14	-	-	CASSQVNTEAFF	TGTGCCAGCAGCCAAGTGAACACTGAAGCTTTCTTT
TRBJ1-5	TRBV7-9	-	-	CASSLYGDQPQHF	TGTGCCAGCAGCTTATATGGGGATCAGCCCCAGCATTTT
TRBJ2-6	TRBV25-1	-	-	CASSGTGISGANVLTF	TGTGCCAGCAGTGGGACGGGGATTTCTGGGGCCAACGTCCTGACTTTC
TRBJ2-5	TRBV7-2	-	-	CASSQRVGVETQYF	TGTGCCAGCAGTCAACGTGTAGGGGTCGAGACCCAGTACTTC
TRBJ2-1	TRBV6-6	-	-	CASSYSATGSEQFF	TGTGCCAGCAGTTACTCCGCCACAGGGAGCGAGCAGTTCTTC
TRBJ2-3	TRBV11-2	-	-	CASSRGAQGADTQYF	TGTGCCAGCAGCCGGGGGGCACAGGGGGCAGATACGCAGTATTTT
TRBJ2-1	TRBV6-1	few	-	CASSRTPSSYNEQFF	TGTGCCAGCAGCCGGACACCCAGCTCCTACAATGAGCAGTTCTTC